These 12 T cell receptor beta chains originate from one sample sequenced in a study of blood T cells in healthy people across ages. With a J-beta primer mix and a sample-barcoded 5' primer, a second PCR ran 7 to 11 cycles. TCRdb called the 5' RACE reads again in MiXCR, with one record for every CDR3 protein. This repertoire shows around 1,900,000 distinct CDR3 sequences, about two fifths found once; its top ten account for about 23%. Sequencing was done on a sample of blood. Receptor source: a human donor in good health.

This clonotype was observed a handful of times. V usage is TRBV7-3 and J usage is TRBJ2-5, with 7 bases fitting TRBD2. The V gene's germline CDR1 is SGHTA and CDR2 FQGTGA. This CDR3 has 15 residues. The V and J ends lost 5 bases and 5 bases, in that order; junction bases with no gene match: 11. This chain's CDR3 is CASSTLRGSGETQYF. DNA of the CDR3: TGTGCCAGCAGCACCCTGCGGGGGTCAGGGGAGACCCAGTACTTC.

This clonotype has only a few counts. CDR3 in DNA: TGTGCCAGCAGCCCCACCGAGCGGGGGGGCGACAATGAGCAGTTCTTC. Residues: CASSPTERGGDNEQFF. The chain links TRBV11-2 to TRBJ2-1; TRBD2 matches 10 bases. Germline V CDR1 and CDR2: SGHAT, FQNNGV. Germline trimming cut 5 bases from V and 5 bases from J; bases unmatched to any gene: 9. This CDR3 comprises 16 residues.

This clonotype was seen a handful of times. The chain recombines TRBV29-1 with TRBJ1-1; a weak D match, TRBD1 (5 bases). V gave up 4 bases and J gave up 5 bases, with 17 bases separating them. Per germline, CDR1 SQVTM and CDR2 ANQGSEA. The CDR3 contains 14 residues. Here the CDR3 DNA reads TGCAGCGTTGTTCGGGGACCGGTCGATACTGAAGCTTTCTTT. This gives the protein CSVVRGPVDTEAFF.

This clonotype occurred a few times. The chain couples TRBV29-1 to TRBJ2-5, with D possibly TRBD2 on 6 matching bases. V lost 6 bases, J lost 11 bases, and 22 bases lay in between. In germline, CDR1 is SQVTM, CDR2 ANQGSEA. The CDR3 runs to 13 residues. The CDR3 DNA follows: TGCAGCGTGGGCCCACGGGGGTTGAGTGAGCAGTACTTC. Its protein is CSVGPRGLSEQYF.

This clonotype showed up just a few times. The gene calls are TRBV4-3 and TRBJ1-4; D might be TRBD1 (5 bases). The length of the CDR3 is 17 residues. Trimming cost V 1 base and J 8 bases, with 20 bases left between them. Looked up from germline, CDR1 is LGHNA and CDR2 is YSLEER. CDR3 residues: CASSQGQGRTIGEKLFF. CDR3 bases: TGCGCCAGCAGCCAAGGGCAGGGAAGAACTATTGGAGAAAAACTGTTTTTT.

In this sample, this clonotype turned up a few times. The chain employs TRBV6-1 and TRBJ2-5; 8 positions agree with TRBD2. From germline, CDR1 is MNHNS and CDR2 SASEGT. After removal of 4 bases from V and 3 bases from J, the junction contained 10 bases not matched to a gene. The length of the CDR3 is 16 residues. This CDR3 is CASSVLGLGWEETQYF. The CDR3 region has the DNA TGTGCCAGCAGTGTATTGGGACTAGGGTGGGAAGAGACCCAGTACTTC.

The chain carries TRBV19 and TRBJ1-1; no definite D call. Trimming removed 7 bases from V and 7 bases from J, with 19 bases in between. In germline, CDR1 is LNHDA, CDR2 SQIVND (reference sequence). The CDR3 spans 14 residues. The CDR3 is CASNGRTDGGEAFF. CDR3 nucleotides: TGTGCCAGTAACGGGAGGACGGATGGCGGTGAAGCTTTCTTT. The full variable domain, in which reference TRBV19 and TRBJ1-1 provide the parts outside the CDR3, is DGGITQSPKYLFRKEGQNVTLSCEQNLNHDAMYWYRQDPGQGLRLIYYSQIVNDFQKGDIAEGYSVSREKKESFPLTVTSAQKNPTAFYLCASNGRTDGGEAFFGQGTRLTVV.

This clonotype was detected a few times. The rearrangement links TRBV7-9 to TRBJ2-5, with a possible D match to TRBD2 (5 bases). CDR1 and CDR2 (germline): SEHNR, FQNEAQ (reference sequence). V dropped 7 bases and J dropped 0 bases, with 9 bases sitting between them. This CDR3 spans 13 amino acids. CDR3 loop: CASTWGDQETQYF. In DNA, the CDR3 is TGTGCCAGCACCTGGGGAGACCAAGAGACCCAGTACTTC.

The chain links TRBV6-5 to TRBJ2-1, with D maybe TRBD2 (5 bases). The CDR3 consists of 15 residues. V gave up 2 bases and J gave up 1 base, with 9 bases separating them. From germline, CDR1 is MNHEY and CDR2 SVGAGI. CDR3 DNA: TGTGCCAGCAGTTACGGAGCGGCATCCTACAATGAGCAGTTCTTC. This codes for CASSYGAASYNEQFF.

This chain joins TRBV5-8 and TRBJ2-5; 7 positions match TRBD1. The ends lost 0 bases at V and 3 bases at J; junction bases unmatched: 2. Per the germline V gene, CDR1 is SGHTS and CDR2 is YDEGEE. The CDR3 runs to 14 residues. The CDR3 bases are TGTGCCAGCAGCTTGGACGGGACAGAAGAGACCCAGTACTTC. Residues: CASSLDGTEETQYF.

Many counts were recorded for this clonotype. J is TRBJ2-3 and V is TRBV7-2; TRBD2 matches 7 bases. Germline CDR1 reads SGHTA; CDR2 reads FQGNSA. The V and J ends lost 4 bases and 1 base, in that order; junction bases with no gene match: 14. This CDR3 has 18 amino acids. CDR3 protein: CASSYDPFFTSGTDTQYF. Written as DNA, the CDR3 is TGTGCCAGCAGCTATGACCCGTTCTTTACTAGCGGCACAGATACGCAGTATTTT.

The rearrangement joins TRBV7-2 to TRBJ2-7, with D unclear. CDR1 is SGHTA, CDR2 FQGNSA, per germline. The CDR3 contains 13 residues. Trimming left V 2 bases short and J 7 bases short, with 12 bases between. The CDR3 region is CASSLPVLEEQYF. The CDR3 nucleotides read TGTGCCAGCAGCTTACCGGTCCTTGAGGAGCAGTACTTC.